The 22 T cell receptor beta chains in this list originate from one sample, sequenced in a study of blood T cells in healthy people across ages. A second PCR, run for roughly 7 to 11 cycles, used a sample-barcoded 5' primer plus a J-beta primer mix. A single record per CDR3 protein comes from TCRdb applying MiXCR to the 5' RACE reads. The data show under 1 million distinct CDR3 sequences, with around 45% seen just once and roughly 18% held by the top ten. The specimen was blood. The receptor set was obtained from a man aged 60 to 69 in good health.

The V and J genes are TRBV19 and TRBJ2-7; D is ambiguous. V lost 4 bases to trimming and J lost 1 base, with 14 bases between them. CDR3 length: 15 residues. In germline, CDR1 is LNHDA, CDR2 SQIVND (reference sequence). CDR3 in amino acids: CASSNPATASYEQYF. DNA for the CDR3: TGTGCCAGTAGTAACCCCGCGACGGCTTCCTACGAGCAGTACTTC. The variable domain in full, with the rest retrieved from reference TRBV19 and TRBJ2-7, is DGGITQSPKYLFRKEGQNVTLSCEQNLNHDAMYWYRQDPGQGLRLIYYSQIVNDFQKGDIAEGYSVSREKKESFPLTVTSAQKNPTAFYLCASSNPATASYEQYFGPGTRLTVT.

This clonotype came up once. The chain employs TRBV6-2 or TRBV6-3 and TRBJ2-7; 7 bases match TRBD2. The CDR3 sequence is 16 residues long. V lost 0 bases to trimming and J lost 5 bases; unmatched junction nucleotides: 10. Germline loops: CDR1 MNHEY, CDR2 SVGEGT. CDR3: CASSYSNGGFGDEQYF. DNA of the CDR3: TGTGCCAGCAGTTACTCGAACGGGGGGTTCGGGGACGAGCAGTACTTC.

As regards this clonotype: A read error may account for a junction end that differs from germline. The V and J genes are TRBV13 and TRBJ1-2; D is unresolved. CDR3 length: 13 residues. Germline loops: CDR1 PRHDT, CDR2 FYEKMQ (reference sequence). This CDR3 is CASSLTPTYGYTF. The CDR3 DNA follows: TGTGCTAGCAGCTTGACCCCAACCTATGGCTACACCTTC.

There are a few counts of this clonotype. V gene TRBV20-1 combines with J gene TRBJ1-4; D gene ambiguous. Germline V gene lookup returns CDR1 DFQATT and CDR2 SNEGSKA (reference sequence). The CDR3 has 13 amino acids. Trimming left V 6 bases short and J 7 bases short, with 15 bases between. The CDR3 bases are TGCAGTGCCAGTAGGCAGGAAGGTGAAAAACTGTTTTTT. This gives the protein CSASRQEGEKLFF.

This clonotype was picked up a small number of times. This sequence joins TRBV12-3 or TRBV12-4 and TRBJ2-1; tentative D call: TRBD1 (6 bases). V lost 2 bases to trimming and J lost 9 bases, with 14 bases between them. CDR3 length equals 14 residues. Here the CDR3 reads CASSLNRDYVEQFF. The DNA of the CDR3 is TGTGCCAGCAGTTTAAACAGGGATTATGTTGAGCAGTTCTTC.

Comments on this clonotype: One end of the junction fails to match germline, which may point to a read error. This chain joins TRBV3-1 and TRBJ2-7, with TRBD2 as a possible D gene (6 bases). This CDR3 comprises 16 residues. Germline V gene sequence: CDR1 LGHDT, CDR2 YNNKEL (reference sequence). CDR3 sequence: CASSHLGTGSSYKQYF. CDR3 bases: TGTGCCAGCAGCCACCTCGGGACCGGGAGCTCCTACAAGCAGTACTTC.

V is TRBV2 and J is TRBJ2-7, with D possibly TRBD2 on 5 matching bases. V was trimmed by 7 bases and J by 2 bases, leaving 9 bases between them. The CDR3 sequence is 12 residues long. Germline lookup yields CDR1 SNHLY and CDR2 FYNNEI. The CDR3 loop is CASKRHTYEQYF. The CDR3 coding sequence is TGTGCCAGCAAGCGGCATACCTACGAGCAGTACTTC.

V gene TRBV6-1 combines with J gene TRBJ2-7; D may be TRBD1 (5 bases). The CDR3 totals 14 residues. The ends were cut back, 7 bases at V and 10 bases at J, with 23 bases in the middle. Germline V gene sequence: CDR1 MNHNS, CDR2 SASEGT. This CDR3 is CASNPGRVIPLQYF. In DNA form, the CDR3 reads TGTGCCAGCAACCCCGGCAGGGTCATCCCACTTCAGTACTTC.

The chain combines TRBV29-1 with TRBJ1-2; 11 bases fit TRBD1. The J segment lost 4 bases and the V segment lost 6 bases, leaving 4 bases of the junction unmatched. CDR3 length: 13 residues. Germline CDR1 SQVTM, CDR2 ANQGSEA. The CDR3 here is CSVGQGALYGYTF. In DNA, the CDR3 is TGCAGCGTAGGACAGGGGGCCCTCTATGGCTACACCTTC.

This chain uses TRBV29-1 with TRBJ2-3; possible D gene TRBD2, 5 bases. The V end lost 6 bases, the J end lost 1 base, and 14 bases lay between the germline ends. The CDR3 extends over 14 amino acids. Per the germline V gene, CDR1 is SQVTM and CDR2 is ANQGSEA. The CDR3 nucleotides are TGCAGCGTCGAGGGTCAGAGGGGCACAGATACGCAGTATTTT. It codes for CSVEGQRGTDTQYF.

This clonotype was recorded a few times. The chain recombines TRBV18 with TRBJ1-1; 8 bases map to TRBD1. V lost 6 bases and J lost 2; bases outside the gene matches: 5. This CDR3 contains 14 residues. Germline loops: CDR1 KGHSH, CDR2 LQKENI. The CDR3 nucleotides read TGTGCCAGCTCGGAAGGACAGGGTAACACTGAAGCTTTCTTT. Its protein is CASSEGQGNTEAFF.

As for this clonotype: A much larger clone is a single base away; this may be a read error. V is TRBV5-1 and J is TRBJ2-7; D ambiguous. The germline V gene has CDR1 SGHRS and CDR2 YFSETQ. V was cut by 1 base and J by 1 base, with 6 bases left in between. The CDR3 has 13 residues. As DNA, the CDR3 is TGCGCCAGCAGCTTGCGGGCTTCCTACGAGCAGTACTTC. Residues: CASSLRASYEQYF.

As to this clonotype: This may be a read error, as it is one base from a much larger clone. This chain joins TRBV4-1 and TRBJ2-1; 8 bases align to TRBD2. The CDR3 covers 20 residues. V lost 0 bases to trimming and J lost 0 bases; unmatched junction nucleotides: 13. Germline CDR1 and CDR2: MGHRA and YSYEKL. The CDR3 DNA is TGCGCCAGCAGCCAAGATTCTTTCGCGGGGGGACCCTACTCCTACAATGAGCAGTTCTTC. Its protein is CASSQDSFAGGPYSYNEQFF.

CDR3 bases: TGTGCCAGCAGCTACCCTTGGACTAGCGGGGGGACCACAGATACGCAGTATTTT. This gives the protein CASSYPWTSGGTTDTQYF. The chain links TRBV7-8 to TRBJ2-3, with TRBD2 identical over 14 bases. The CDR3 extends over 18 amino acids. V lost 4 bases and J lost 2; bases outside the gene matches: 8. The germline CDR1 and CDR2 sequences are SGHVS and FQNEAQ.

V gene TRBV4-3 combines with J gene TRBJ2-7; D is uncertain. From germline, CDR1 is LGHNA and CDR2 YSLEER. Trimming pared 2 bases from V and 4 bases from J, leaving 12 bases between. CDR3 length: 14 amino acids. The CDR3 region is CASSQSMVGYEQYF. CDR3 coding DNA: TGCGCCAGCAGCCAATCCATGGTGGGGTACGAGCAGTACTTC.

This rearrangement joins TRBV28 to TRBJ2-3; D is perhaps TRBD2 (6 bases). The V and J ends lost 10 bases and 1 base respectively, with 12 bases between them. The length of the CDR3 is 13 residues. Germline V lookup: CDR1 MDHEN, CDR2 SYDVKM. This chain's CDR3 is CATVRGGTDTQYF. The CDR3 DNA sequence: TGTGCCACAGTCCGCGGGGGCACAGATACGCAGTATTTT.

The table lists this clonotype with a few counts. The V and J genes are TRBV28 and TRBJ2-1; D might be TRBD1 (5 bases). Germline assignment: CDR1 MDHEN and CDR2 SYDVKM. This CDR3 has 15 residues. Trimming stripped 1 base from V and 7 bases from J, with 14 bases between. CDR3 bases: TGTGCCAGCAGTTTATCGTCCAAAGGGGCAAATGAGCAGTTCTTC. This codes for CASSLSSKGANEQFF.

The chain uses TRBV28 and TRBJ2-1; 9 bases align to TRBD2. J was trimmed by 5 bases and V by 0 bases; bases with no gene match: 2. The CDR3 sequence is 15 residues long. The germline gives CDR1 MDHEN, CDR2 SYDVKM. In DNA form, the CDR3 reads TGTGCCAGCAGTTTATGGGCTAGCGGGAACAATGAGCAGTTCTTC. It specifies CASSLWASGNNEQFF. Full variable domain (rest looked up from reference TRBV28 and TRBJ2-1): DVKVTQSSRYLVKRTGEKVFLECVQDMDHENMFWYRQDPGLGLRLIYFSYDVKMKEKGDIPEGYSVSREKKERFSLILESASTNQTSMYLCASSLWASGNNEQFFGPGTRLTVL.

The rearrangement joins TRBV7-9 to TRBJ2-6; possibly TRBD2 for D (7 bases). The length of the CDR3 is 16 residues. Germline V gene sequence: CDR1 SEHNR, CDR2 FQNEAQ (reference sequence). Trimming removed 3 bases from V and 2 bases from J, with 11 bases in between. The CDR3 sequence: CASSFRGAAGANVLTF. The CDR3 DNA reads as TGTGCCAGCAGCTTTCGGGGGGCGGCTGGGGCCAACGTCCTGACTTTC.

V is TRBV12-3 or TRBV12-4 and J is TRBJ1-6; D remains ambiguous. V was shortened by 3 bases and J by 13 bases, with 10 bases between the two germline ends. The CDR3 totals 12 residues. CDR3 sequence: CASSLWRSPLHF. The CDR3, as DNA: TGTGCCAGCAGTTTGTGGCGGAGCCCCCTCCACTTT.

This clonotype was seen ten or more times. The CDR3 region is CASFRDRGSQETQYF. The DNA of the CDR3 is TGTGCCAGCTTTCGCGACAGGGGGAGCCAAGAGACCCAGTACTTC. The chain has TRBV2 and TRBJ2-5; 9 bases line up with TRBD1. The CDR3 extends over 15 amino acids. CDR1 is SNHLY and CDR2 is FYNNEI in the germline V gene. The V segment lost 8 bases and the J segment 1 base; nucleotides outside the gene matches: 8.

The gene calls are TRBV3-1 and TRBJ2-1; D gene ambiguous. The CDR3 contains 15 residues. CDR1 and CDR2 from the germline V gene are LGHDT and YNNKEL (reference sequence). V was trimmed by 4 bases and J by 0 bases, leaving 10 bases between them. The CDR3 sequence: CASSPETLSYNEQFF. The DNA of the CDR3 is TGTGCCAGCAGCCCGGAGACCCTCTCCTACAATGAGCAGTTCTTC.